This T cell receptor beta chain comes out of a study of T cells in Graves' hyperthyroidism and ophthalmopathy. The study's findings and limits: Stable hyperthyroidism was told apart from ophthalmopathy by a model built on 13 V-J features. In validation, the model predicted ophthalmopathy. These predictions came a median approximately six months before onset. Appearing also in blood were most of the thyroid clonotypes expanded above 0.001.

Subjects aged 18 to 65 presented with newly diagnosed hyperthyroidism of less than 2 months' duration. V was pared by 5 bases and J by 5 bases, with 3 bases of the junction left unmatched. The CDR3 has 14 amino acids. Germline values: CDR1 SEHNR, CDR2 FQNEAQ (reference sequence). TCR beta CDR3 region amplification was performed from RNA transcripts. Researchers ran a first-round RT-PCR on the TCR CDR3 using the HTBI primer set. One entry per CDR3 protein results from TCRdb running MiXCR on the multiplex PCR reads. The table shows roughly 580,000 distinct CDR3 sequences, with 40% to 55% occurring only once. This clonotype turned up a few times. What it recognizes is unknown.

Sequencing used peripheral blood or thyroid tissue (not recorded which). The clonotype was recovered from a woman younger than 30 with Graves' hyperthyroidism. V gene TRBV7-9 combines with J gene TRBJ1-6; 7 bases fit TRBD1. CDR3 sequence: CASSPTGNNSPLHF. The CDR3 region has the DNA TGTGCCAGCAGCCCGACAGGGAATAATTCACCCCTCCACTTT.